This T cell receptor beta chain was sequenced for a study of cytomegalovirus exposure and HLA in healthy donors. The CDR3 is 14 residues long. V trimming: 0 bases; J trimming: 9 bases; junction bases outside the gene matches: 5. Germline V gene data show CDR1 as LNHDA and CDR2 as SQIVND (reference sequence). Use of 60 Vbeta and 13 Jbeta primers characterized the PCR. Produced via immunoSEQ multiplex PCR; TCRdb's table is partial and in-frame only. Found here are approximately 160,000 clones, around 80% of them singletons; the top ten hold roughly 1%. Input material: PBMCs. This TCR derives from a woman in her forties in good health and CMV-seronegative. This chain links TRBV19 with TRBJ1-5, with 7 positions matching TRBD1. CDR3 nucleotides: TGTGCCAGTAGTATAGAACAGGGGACCCGGCCCCAGCATTTT. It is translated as CASSIEQGTRPQHF.